What follows is one T cell receptor beta chain and its context. The data were obtained in a study of blood T cell repertoires in COVID-19. On the study more broadly: Spain, Italy and the United States supplied samples that represented acute and convalescent COVID-19. Sources were T cells, B-cell-depleted T cells, or PBMCs; the material itself was cDNA or gDNA.

This CDR3 has 13 residues. The ends were cut back, 5 bases at V and 6 bases at J, with 12 bases in the middle. Germline loops: CDR1 SGHNT, CDR2 YENEEA. Using immunoSEQ multiplex PCR, the repertoire was profiled, and TCRdb retains in-frame clones only, with some absent. The table has under 250,000 clones, roughly nine tenths seen once. Study members were between about 18 and 100 years old and lived in some 22 US regions. Each participant's cohort was designated according to participant-reported clinical history. This chain links TRBV11-3 with TRBJ2-3, with D possibly being TRBD2 (7 bases). The sequence came from a woman aged 18-35 years in a cohort exposed to, infected with or recovered from COVID-19 (not recorded which). The sequencing input was PBMCs or T cells enriched from blood (not recorded which). CDR3 sequence: CASSQGGADTQYF. The CDR3 DNA sequence: TGTGCCAGCAGCCAAGGGGGGGCTGATACGCAGTATTTT.